The next 4 T cell receptor beta chains were all read from a single sample in a study of HIV-infected patients and healthy controls. TCRdb analysed the 5' RACE reads with MiXCR anew, one entry per CDR3 protein. The sample comprises roughly 70,000 distinct CDR3 sequences, about a sixth of which are singletons, and about 6% rests with the top ten. What was sequenced was CD4+ T cells from blood. The receptors here all came from a human donor in good health.

This clonotype was counted only a few times. This sequence joins TRBV27 and TRBJ1-2, with 12 bases fitting TRBD1. V was pared by 4 bases and J by 4 bases, with 7 bases of the junction left unmatched. Germline V gene lookup returns CDR1 MNHEY and CDR2 SMNVEV (reference sequence). CDR3 length: 16 amino acids. The CDR3 bases are TGTGCCAGCAGTTCCGGGACAGGGGGCGCTCGCTATGGCTACACCTTC. Protein product: CASSSGTGGARYGYTF.

This sequence joins TRBV5-6 and TRBJ1-1; TRBD1 might be the D (5 bases). This CDR3 is 18 amino acids long. The V end lost 2 bases, the J end lost 4 bases, and 24 bases lay between the germline ends. Germline-derived CDR1 and CDR2 are SGHDT and YYEEEE. The CDR3 loop reads CASSFGGSWALRGTEAFF. The CDR3 region has the DNA TGTGCCAGCAGCTTTGGGGGAAGTTGGGCCCTACGTGGCACTGAAGCTTTCTTT.

This clonotype was observed a handful of times. The chain couples TRBV12-3 or TRBV12-4 to TRBJ1-2, with D maybe TRBD1 (6 bases). Trimming took off 5 bases at V and 2 bases at J, with 12 bases between the two ends. The CDR3 totals 14 residues. The CDR3 region is CASSPVGQNYGYTF. In DNA, the CDR3 is TGTGCCAGCAGTCCTGTTGGACAGAACTATGGCTACACCTTC.

This clonotype was seen a few times. The chain combines TRBV11-3 with TRBJ2-3, with TRBD2 matching over 10 bases. The CDR3 has 17 amino acids. With 2 bases clipped from V and 5 bases from J, the junction kept 10 bases outside the gene matches. Per germline, CDR1 SGHNT and CDR2 YENEEA. The CDR3: CASSLFLASGRGDTQYF. CDR3 nucleotide sequence: TGTGCCAGCAGCTTATTCCTGGCTAGCGGGAGAGGAGATACGCAGTATTTT.